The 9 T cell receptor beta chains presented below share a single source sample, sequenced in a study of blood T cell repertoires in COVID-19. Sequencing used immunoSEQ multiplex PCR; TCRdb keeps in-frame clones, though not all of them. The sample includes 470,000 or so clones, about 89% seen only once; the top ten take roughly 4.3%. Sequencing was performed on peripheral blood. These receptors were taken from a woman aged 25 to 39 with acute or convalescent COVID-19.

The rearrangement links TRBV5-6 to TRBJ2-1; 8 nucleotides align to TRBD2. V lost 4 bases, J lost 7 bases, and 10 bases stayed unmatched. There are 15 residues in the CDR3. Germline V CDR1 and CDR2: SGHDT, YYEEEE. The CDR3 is CASSQGPRGGNEQFF. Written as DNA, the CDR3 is TGTGCCAGCAGCCAGGGACCCCGGGGGGGGAATGAGCAGTTCTTC.

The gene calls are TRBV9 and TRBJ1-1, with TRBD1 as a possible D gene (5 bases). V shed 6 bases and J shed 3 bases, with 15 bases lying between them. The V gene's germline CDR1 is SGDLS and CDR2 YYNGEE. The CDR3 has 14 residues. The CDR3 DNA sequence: TGTGCCAGCACCAACACGGCGGGGGACACTGAAGCTTTCTTT. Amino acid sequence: CASTNTAGDTEAFF.

The CDR3 nucleotides are TGTGCCAGTAGGGGCAGGGAGCCACGGGGGGCTGAAGCTTTCTTT. It codes for CASRGREPRGAEAFF. The chain combines TRBV19 with TRBJ1-1; maybe TRBD1 (5 bases). The CDR3 has 15 amino acids. Germline CDR1 is LNHDA and CDR2 is SQIVND (reference sequence). The V and J ends lost 6 bases and 6 bases respectively, with 20 bases between them.

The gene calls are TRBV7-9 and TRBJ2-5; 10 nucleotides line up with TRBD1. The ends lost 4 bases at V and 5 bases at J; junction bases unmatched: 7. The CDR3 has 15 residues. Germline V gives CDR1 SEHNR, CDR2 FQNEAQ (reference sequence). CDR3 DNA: TGTGCCAGCAGCTGGACAGGGGGGTTCGGGGAGACCCAGTACTTC. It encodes CASSWTGGFGETQYF.

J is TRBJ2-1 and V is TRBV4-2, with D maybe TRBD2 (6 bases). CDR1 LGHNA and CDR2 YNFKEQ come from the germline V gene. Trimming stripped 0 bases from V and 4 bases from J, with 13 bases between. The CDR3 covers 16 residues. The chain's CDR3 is CASSQEEGFQYNEQFF. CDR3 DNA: TGTGCCAGCAGCCAAGAGGAGGGATTCCAATACAATGAGCAGTTCTTC.

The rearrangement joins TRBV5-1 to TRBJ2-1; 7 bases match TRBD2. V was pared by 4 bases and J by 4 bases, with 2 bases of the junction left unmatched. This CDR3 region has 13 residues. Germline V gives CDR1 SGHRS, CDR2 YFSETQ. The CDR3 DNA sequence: TGCGCCAGCAGCGGAGCGGGGTACAATGAGCAGTTCTTC. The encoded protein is CASSGAGYNEQFF.

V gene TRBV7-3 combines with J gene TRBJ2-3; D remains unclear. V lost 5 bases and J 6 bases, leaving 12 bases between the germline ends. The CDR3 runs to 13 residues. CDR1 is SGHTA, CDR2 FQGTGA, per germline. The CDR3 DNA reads TGTGCCAGCAGCCGAGCGCATGGTGATACGCAGTATTTT. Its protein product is CASSRAHGDTQYF.

The CDR3 protein is CASSEGGISNEQFF. CDR3 DNA: TGTGCCAGCAGTGAAGGGGGGATAAGCAATGAGCAGTTCTTC. The genes are TRBV25-1 and TRBJ2-1, with D possibly matching TRBD2 (6 bases). From germline, CDR1 is MGHDK and CDR2 SYGVNS. The CDR3 is 14 residues long. The germline V and J ends were trimmed by 2 bases and 6 bases, with 11 bases remaining between them.

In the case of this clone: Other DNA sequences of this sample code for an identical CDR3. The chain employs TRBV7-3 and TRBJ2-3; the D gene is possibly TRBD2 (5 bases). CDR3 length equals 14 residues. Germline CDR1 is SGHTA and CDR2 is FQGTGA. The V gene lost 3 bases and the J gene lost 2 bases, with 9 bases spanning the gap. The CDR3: CASSLGLATDTQYF. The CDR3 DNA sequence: TGTGCCAGCAGCTTGGGTCTAGCCACAGATACGCAGTATTTT.